The entry below gives a single T cell receptor (beta chain) sequence along with its context. The antigen it recognizes is unknown. Base qualities were left out, and no much larger clone turns up one base away. Samples from volunteer blood donors who had recovered from COVID-19 were contributed by a second Seattle source. The collaborating institutions used their own protocols to collect whole blood in K2EDTA tubes. For TCRbeta analysis, collaborators shipped samples as frozen whole blood, isolated PBMCs, or DNA extracted from either of those sample types. Taken from cysteine to phenylalanine, the CDR3 has 15 residues. Just the 45-base CDR3 DNA is kept, in frame starting at base 1. Via the germline V gene, CDR1 is SGHRS and CDR2 YFSETQ. Unmatched junction bases come to 10, with V trimmed by 4 bases and J by 5 bases. The immunoSEQ Assay, a bias-controlled multiplex PCR, was used to amplify TCRbeta CDR3 regions from genomic DNA. The published analysis was carried out like this. Within the assay, amplification of reference gene primers was used to estimate how many nucleated cells each sample contained. To quantify the absolute abundance of each unique TCRbeta CDR3 rearrangement, sequence reads were collapsed and filtered. For each sample, productive Simpson clonality was calculated as the square root of Simpson's diversity index across productive rearrangements. TCRdb provides this immuneACCESS table in a form limited to in-frame rearrangements. Some clones are lacking; in checked studies, under half of them reflect an unresolved V gene, and why the rest are absent is not known. V, J and clone size reflect that table, while D and trimming were determined from the DNA. The sample has roughly 250,000 clones on record, around nine tenths of them singletons. The ten top clones hold 2% to 2.5% of the sample.

These data belong to a study of blood T cell repertoires in COVID-19 (dated by TCRdb to the early 2020s). For the wider study: The collaborator samples originated in the United States, Italy and Spain and spanned the acute and convalescent phases of COVID-19. Where available, HLA class I and class II types were taken from metadata supplied by the sample provider and were not determined by assay-based typing. Subjects who had been exposed to COVID-19, were actively infected with it, or had recovered from it provided the deeply sampled blood TCRbeta repertoires that made up the dataset. Sample metadata almost always included a de-identified subject ID, COVID-19 status, age in years and sex. The samples were drawn from two sources: the first 160 participants of the ongoing ImmuneRACE study, and fewer than 1,500 subjects contributed by 6 global collaborators. The material from the prospective study consisted of cDNA or gDNA derived from T cells, B-cell-depleted T cells, or PBMCs. The repertoires were made available in a free public database intended to serve as a resource for research on the immune response to SARS-CoV-2. Overall results and qualifications from the work: The quantity of clinical and demographic metadata differed by source and by participant and was supplied without curation.

Source material: peripheral blood. The V and J segments used are TRBV5-1 and TRBJ2-5, with TRBD2 identical over 8 junction bases. The receptor was derived from a woman in her thirties or forties who had recovered from COVID-19. The nucleotide sequence reads as follows: TGCGCCAGCAGCCAGGGCCTGGGACTAGAGGAGACCCAGTACTTC. This is translated as CASSQGLGLEETQYF. Supplemented by the reference TRBV5-1 and TRBJ2-5 proteins around the CDR3, the complete variable domain is KAGVTQTPRYLIKTRGQQVTLSCSPISGHRSVSWYQQTPGQGLQFLFEYFSETQRNKGNFPGRFSGRQFSNSRSEMNVSTLELGDSALYLCASSQGLGLEETQYFGPGTRLLVL.